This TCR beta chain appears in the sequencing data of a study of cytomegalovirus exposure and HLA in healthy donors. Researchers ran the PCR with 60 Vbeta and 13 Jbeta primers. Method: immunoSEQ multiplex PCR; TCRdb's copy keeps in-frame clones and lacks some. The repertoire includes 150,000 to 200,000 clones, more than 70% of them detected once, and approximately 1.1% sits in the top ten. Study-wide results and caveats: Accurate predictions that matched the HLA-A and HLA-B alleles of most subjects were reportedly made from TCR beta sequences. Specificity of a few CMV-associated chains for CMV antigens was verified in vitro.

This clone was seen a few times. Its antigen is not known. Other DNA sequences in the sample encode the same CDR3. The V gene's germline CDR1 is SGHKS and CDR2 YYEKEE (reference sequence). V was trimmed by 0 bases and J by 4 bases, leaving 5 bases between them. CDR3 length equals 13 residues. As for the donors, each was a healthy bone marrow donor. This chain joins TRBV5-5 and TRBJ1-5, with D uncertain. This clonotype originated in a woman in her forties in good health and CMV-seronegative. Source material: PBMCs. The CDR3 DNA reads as TGTGCCAGCAGCTTGGCGGGGAATCAGCCCCAGCATTTT. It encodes CASSLAGNQPQHF.